The 26 T cell receptor beta chains in this list originate from one sample, sequenced in a study of T cells in localized non-small cell lung cancer. The table came from immunoSEQ multiplex PCR; TCRdb's copy has only in-frame clones and leaves some out. The sample has under 1,500 clones, over 30% seen once. Specimen: normal lung tissue next to the tumor, collected before any cancer treatment. The receptors originated from a female donor over 55 with stage I lung adenocarcinoma.

This chain's CDR3 is CASSQVAGGELFF. In DNA form, the CDR3 reads TGTGCCAGCAGCCAAGTGGCAGGCGGGGAGCTGTTTTTT. The rearrangement joins TRBV14 to TRBJ2-2; D call uncertain. Germline-derived CDR1 and CDR2 are SGHDN and FVKESK. The CDR3 runs to 13 residues. Trimming left V 1 base short and J 7 bases short, with 7 bases between.

This sequence joins TRBV6-8 and TRBJ1-4; 11 positions agree with TRBD1. V trimming: 5 bases; J trimming: 7 bases; junction bases outside the gene matches: 6. Germline values: CDR1 MNHGY, CDR2 SAAAGT. The CDR3 runs to 15 residues. CDR3 sequence reads: CASSRRGQGGEKLFF. In DNA form, the CDR3 reads TGTGCCAGCAGTCGAAGGGGACAGGGGGGTGAAAAACTGTTTTTT.

The V and J genes are TRBV6-8 and TRBJ2-3; the D is unclear. The V end lost 5 bases, the J end lost 4 bases, and 16 bases lay between the germline ends. Looked up from germline, CDR1 is MNHGY and CDR2 is SAAAGT. CDR3 length equals 15 residues. CDR3 nucleotides: TGTGCCAGCAGTGGGGAACGTCTCGAGGCAGATACGCAGTATTTT. Its translation: CASSGERLEADTQYF.

The chain links TRBV25-1 to TRBJ1-5, with unresolved D. The CDR3 spans 12 residues. Trimming left V 3 bases short and J 6 bases short, with 6 bases between. Germline V CDR1 and CDR2: MGHDK, SYGVNS. The CDR3 protein is CASSDPGQPQHF. The CDR3 coding sequence is TGTGCCAGCAGTGATCCGGGTCAGCCCCAGCATTTT. Based on the CDR3 plus reference TRBV25-1 and TRBJ1-5, the full variable domain is EADIYQTPRYLVIGTGKKITLECSQTMGHDKMYWYQQDPGMELHLIHYSYGVNSTEKGDLSSESTVSRIRTEHFPLTLESARPSHTSQYLCASSDPGQPQHFGDGTRLSIL.

The rearrangement links TRBV19 to TRBJ2-3, with 9 bases identical to TRBD2. The CDR3 length is 16 residues. J was trimmed by 0 bases and V by 2 bases; bases with no gene match: 3. Germline assignment: CDR1 LNHDA and CDR2 SQIVND (reference sequence). The CDR3 DNA sequence: TGTGCCAGTAGTATAAGGACTAGCGCAAGCACAGATACGCAGTATTTT. Translation: CASSIRTSASTDTQYF. Looking up the rest from reference TRBV19 and TRBJ2-3 gives the full variable domain: DGGITQSPKYLFRKEGQNVTLSCEQNLNHDAMYWYRQDPGQGLRLIYYSQIVNDFQKGDIAEGYSVSREKKESFPLTVTSAQKNPTAFYLCASSIRTSASTDTQYFGPGTRLTVL.

This clone was observed a handful of times. The rearrangement uses TRBV11-3 and TRBJ2-5, with D unclear. Between the trimmed V and J ends, which lost 3 bases and 2 bases, there was a span of 22 bases. CDR3 length equals 18 residues. The germline CDR1 and CDR2 sequences are SGHNT and YENEEA. DNA for the CDR3: TGTGCCAGCAGCTTGTCCCGGGTAGGTCGCACCCTTCAAGAGACCCAGTACTTC. It yields the protein CASSLSRVGRTLQETQYF.

This rearrangement joins TRBV11-3 to TRBJ2-2; D is unclear. Germline V lookup: CDR1 SGHNT, CDR2 YENEEA. The V end was cut by 3 bases, the J end by 3 bases, with 8 bases between. CDR3 length equals 14 residues. The CDR3 spells CASSLELYTGELFF. The CDR3 DNA is TGTGCCAGCAGCTTGGAACTGTACACCGGGGAGCTGTTTTTT. The entire variable domain, with the rest obtained from reference TRBV11-3 and TRBJ2-2, is as follows: EAGVVQSPRYKIIEKKQPVAFWCNPISGHNTLYWYLQNLGQGPELLIRYENEEAVDDSQLPKDRFSAERLKGVDSTLKIQPAELGDSAVYLCASSLELYTGELFFGEGSRLTVL.

The genes are TRBV19 and TRBJ1-5; a possible D gene is TRBD1 (5 bases). The CDR3 covers 14 residues. V gave up 3 bases and J gave up 6 bases, with 12 bases separating them. Germline V gene data show CDR1 as LNHDA and CDR2 as SQIVND (reference sequence). The CDR3 spells CASSMLGESQPQHF. The DNA of the CDR3 is TGTGCCAGTAGTATGTTGGGGGAAAGTCAGCCCCAGCATTTT.

The J gene is TRBJ2-7, the V gene TRBV10-2, with D possibly called TRBD1 or TRBD2 (6 bases each). This CDR3 region has 16 residues. CDR1 and CDR2 (germline): WSHSY, SAAADI. Deletions cut 5 bases from V and 2 bases from J, with 19 bases between. The CDR3 region is CASSIVGGTGAYEQYV. The CDR3 DNA is TGCGCCAGCAGTATTGTAGGGGGGACCGGGGCCTACGAGCAGTACGTC.

In its sample, this clone was seen a few times. The genes are TRBV11-3 and TRBJ2-1; D possibly matches TRBD1 or TRBD2 (6 bases each). Germline CDR1 reads SGHNT; CDR2 reads YENEEA. Trimming took off 4 bases at V and 5 bases at J, with 27 bases between the two ends. The CDR3 consists of 19 residues. The chain's CDR3 is CASSSGYRIGGIVNNEQFF. CDR3 in DNA: TGTGCCAGCAGCTCCGGGTATAGGATCGGGGGCATTGTTAACAATGAGCAGTTCTTC.

This clone was detected a few times. The rearrangement uses TRBV6-8 and TRBJ2-7; 7 nucleotides agree with TRBD2. Trimming cost V 6 bases and J 0 bases; bases outside gene matches: 5. This CDR3 spans 14 amino acids. CDR1 and CDR2 from the germline V gene are MNHGY and SAAAGT. The CDR3 is CASRSPGGSYEQYF. The CDR3 nucleotides read TGTGCCAGCAGATCGCCGGGGGGCTCCTACGAGCAGTACTTC.

The V gene is TRBV14, the J gene TRBJ1-3; D uncertain. Germline assignment: CDR1 SGHDN and CDR2 FVKESK. The CDR3 is 15 residues long. V lost 4 bases to trimming and J lost 0 bases, with 10 bases between them. The CDR3 region has the DNA TGTGCCAGCAGCCCTATTAGGTCCTCTGGAAACACCATATATTTT. It encodes CASSPIRSSGNTIYF.

The V gene is TRBV10-2, the J gene TRBJ1-3; no definite D call. Germline CDR1 and CDR2: WSHSY and SAAADI. The CDR3 contains 15 residues. V dropped 6 bases and J dropped 2 bases, with 14 bases sitting between them. Written as DNA, the CDR3 is TGCGCCAGCAGGCCCCCCGGGGTAACTGGAAACACCATATATTTT. Translating gives CASRPPGVTGNTIYF.

This chain links TRBV14 with TRBJ1-3; a weak D match, TRBD1 (5 bases). The V end was cut by 4 bases, the J end by 4 bases, with 14 bases between. CDR3 size: 15 residues. The V gene's germline CDR1 is SGHDN and CDR2 FVKESK. This chain's CDR3 is CASSPLGGVGNTIYF. CDR3 bases: TGTGCCAGCAGCCCCCTGGGAGGGGTCGGAAACACCATATATTTT. Drawing the rest from reference TRBV14 and TRBJ1-3, the complete variable domain is EAGVTQFPSHSVIEKGQTVTLRCDPISGHDNLYWYRRVMGKEIKFLLHFVKESKQDESGMPNNRFLAERTGGTYSTLKVQPAELEDSGVYFCASSPLGGVGNTIYFGEGSWLTVV.

The chain employs TRBV29-1 and TRBJ1-1; no reliable D call. V lost 7 bases and J lost 4, with 13 bases in between. CDR3 length: 12 amino acids. CDR1 and CDR2 (germline): SQVTM, ANQGSEA. In DNA, the CDR3 is TGCAGCGCCTTCTGGGTGGTCACTGAAGCTTTCTTT. Translating gives CSAFWVVTEAFF.

This clone occurred a few times. The chain recombines TRBV6-7 with TRBJ2-1; possibly TRBD2 for D (5 bases). TRBV6-7 is classed as an ORF, of uncertain function. This CDR3 is 13 amino acids long. Trimming removed 6 bases from V and 3 bases from J, with 9 bases in between. CDR3 region: CASRPRGYNEQFF. CDR3 DNA: TGTGCCAGCAGGCCCCGGGGCTACAATGAGCAGTTCTTC.

The chain combines TRBV25-1 with TRBJ1-1; tentatively, D is TRBD1 (5 bases). V lost 7 bases and J 8 bases, leaving 14 bases between the germline ends. The CDR3 loop spans 12 amino acids. CDR1 is MGHDK and CDR2 is SYGVNS in the germline V gene. The CDR3 DNA is TGTGCCAGCAATACGGGGACGGACGAAGCTTTCTTT. This sequence encodes CASNTGTDEAFF.

The gene calls are TRBV6-8 and TRBJ2-5; D is perhaps TRBD2 (5 bases). This CDR3 is built from 12 residues. Germline CDR1 and CDR2: MNHGY and SAAAGT. V gave up 4 bases and J gave up 5 bases, with 8 bases separating them. The CDR3: CASSSQRETQYF. CDR3 bases: TGTGCCAGCAGTTCACAGCGGGAGACCCAGTACTTC.

The rearrangement links TRBV18 to TRBJ2-6, with TRBD2 matching 8 bases. Germline V gives CDR1 KGHSH, CDR2 LQKENI. CDR3 length equals 16 residues. V dropped 5 bases and J dropped 3; count of bases not matched to a gene: 6. Here the CDR3 reads CASSTGGAHGANVLTF. CDR3 nucleotides: TGTGCCAGCTCAACGGGGGGGGCGCATGGGGCCAACGTCCTGACTTTC.

The V call is TRBV10-3, the J call TRBJ1-2; TRBD1 is a possible D gene (6 bases). Germline V gene data show CDR1 as ENHRY and CDR2 as SYGVKD. V lost 6 bases to trimming and J lost 2 bases, with 19 bases between them. The CDR3 runs 16 residues. Here the CDR3 DNA reads TGTGCCATCAGGGGTACCAGGCGGGGGGCGAACTATGGCTACACCTTC. The encoded protein is CAIRGTRRGANYGYTF.

This clone appeared a single time. The chain joins TRBV15 to TRBJ1-1, with 7 bases fitting TRBD1. V lost 0 bases and J lost 0; bases outside the gene matches: 10. The length of the CDR3 is 18 residues. Germline V gene sequence: CDR1 LNHNV, CDR2 YYDKDF (reference sequence). The CDR3 protein is CATSRDPRSGGMNTEAFF. CDR3 nucleotides: TGTGCCACCAGCAGAGATCCCCGATCAGGGGGGATGAACACTGAAGCTTTCTTT.

The J gene is TRBJ1-2, the V gene TRBV11-3, with D perhaps matching TRBD1 (6 bases). The CDR3 has 16 amino acids. In germline, CDR1 is SGHNT, CDR2 YENEEA. V was pared by 1 base and J by 3 bases, with 15 bases between. The CDR3 DNA reads TGTGCCAGCAGCTTAGGAATGGGGGCAGGGGACTATGGCTACACCTTC. Protein product: CASSLGMGAGDYGYTF. The full variable domain, in which reference TRBV11-3 and TRBJ1-2 provide the parts outside the CDR3, is EAGVVQSPRYKIIEKKQPVAFWCNPISGHNTLYWYLQNLGQGPELLIRYENEEAVDDSQLPKDRFSAERLKGVDSTLKIQPAELGDSAVYLCASSLGMGAGDYGYTFGSGTRLTVV.

V gene TRBV19 combines with J gene TRBJ1-6; 9 bases agree with TRBD1. The CDR3 totals 16 residues. Germline V gene sequence: CDR1 LNHDA, CDR2 SQIVND (reference sequence). The V and J ends lost 5 bases and 16 bases, in that order; junction bases with no gene match: 18. CDR3 region: CASSFLTGTGRPLLHF. The CDR3 DNA reads as TGTGCCAGTAGTTTCTTAACCGGGACAGGGAGACCGCTACTCCACTTT.

This clone is large (0.1 to 1%) within its sample. The V and J genes are TRBV6-8 and TRBJ2-3; 11 nucleotides match TRBD2. V trimming: 7 bases; J trimming: 2 bases; junction bases outside the gene matches: 5. CDR1 is MNHGY, CDR2 SAAAGT, per germline. The CDR3 is 15 residues long. Here the CDR3 DNA reads TGTGCCAGCACCTTACTAGCGGGGGCCACAGATACGCAGTATTTT. Amino acids: CASTLLAGATDTQYF.

This clone turned up a few times. CDR3 sequence: CATSREAGGGNTIYF. The CDR3 nucleotides are TGTGCCACCAGCAGAGAGGCGGGCGGGGGAAACACCATATATTTT. This chain links TRBV15 with TRBJ1-3; unclear D gene. Germline V gives CDR1 LNHNV, CDR2 YYDKDF (reference sequence). Between the trimmed V and J ends, which lost 0 bases and 4 bases, there was a span of 10 bases. The length of the CDR3 is 15 residues.

In its sample, this clone was seen a few times. This chain uses TRBV11-3 with TRBJ2-3, with 8 bases aligning to TRBD2. The junction had 4 bases not matched to a gene; V was cut back by 2 bases and J by 3 bases. The CDR3 is made up of 15 amino acids. The germline CDR1 and CDR2 sequences are SGHNT and YENEEA. The CDR3 DNA sequence: TGTGCCAGCAGCTTATCGGGACTAGAAACAGATACGCAGTATTTT. Residues: CASSLSGLETDTQYF.